The sequence of this TCR beta chain was determined in a study of CD8 T cells in ankylosing spondylitis. This clonotype has more than one count but fewer than ten. TCRdb reprocessed the 5' RACE reads via MiXCR and lists one record per CDR3 protein. Altogether around 100,000 distinct CDR3 sequences are present, about 25% being singletons, with the ten largest covering approximately 13%. This clonotype was sampled from a male donor with ankylosing spondylitis. The specimen sequenced was synovial fluid, either unsorted or a sorted T cell fraction (not recorded which).

The CDR3 region is CATSRQNFDTEAFF. Here the CDR3 DNA reads TGTGCCACCAGCAGACAAAACTTCGACACTGAAGCTTTCTTT. The chain has TRBV15 and TRBJ1-1; no clear D gene. Germline V gene data show CDR1 as LNHNV and CDR2 as YYDKDF (reference sequence). V lost 2 bases and J 3 bases, leaving 10 bases between the germline ends. CDR3 size: 14 residues.